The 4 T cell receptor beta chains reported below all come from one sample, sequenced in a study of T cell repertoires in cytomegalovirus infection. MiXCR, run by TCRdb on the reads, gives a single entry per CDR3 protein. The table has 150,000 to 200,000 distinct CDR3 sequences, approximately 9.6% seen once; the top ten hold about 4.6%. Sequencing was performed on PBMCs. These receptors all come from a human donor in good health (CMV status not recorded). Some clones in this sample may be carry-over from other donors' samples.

The CDR3 region is CASSQGASSGNTIYF. The CDR3 DNA reads TGCGCCAGCAGCCAAGGAGCCTCCTCTGGAAACACCATATATTTT. The chain is built from TRBV4-3 and TRBJ1-3; D unclear. The V and J ends lost 1 base and 0 bases respectively, with 7 bases between them. The germline gives CDR1 LGHNA, CDR2 YSLEER. The CDR3 has 15 amino acids.

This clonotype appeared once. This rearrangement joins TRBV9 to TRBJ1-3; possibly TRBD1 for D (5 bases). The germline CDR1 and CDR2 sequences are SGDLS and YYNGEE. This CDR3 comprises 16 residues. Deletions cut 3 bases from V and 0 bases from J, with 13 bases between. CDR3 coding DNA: TGTGCCAGCAGCGATGGGGACGTAACCTCTGGAAACACCATATATTTT. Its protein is CASSDGDVTSGNTIYF.

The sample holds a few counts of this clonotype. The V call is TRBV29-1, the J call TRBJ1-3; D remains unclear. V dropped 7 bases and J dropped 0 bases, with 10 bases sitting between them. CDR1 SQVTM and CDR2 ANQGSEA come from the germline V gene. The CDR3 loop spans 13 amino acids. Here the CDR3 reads CSARLDSGNTIYF. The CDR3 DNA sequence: TGCAGCGCCCGCCTTGACTCTGGAAACACCATATATTTT.

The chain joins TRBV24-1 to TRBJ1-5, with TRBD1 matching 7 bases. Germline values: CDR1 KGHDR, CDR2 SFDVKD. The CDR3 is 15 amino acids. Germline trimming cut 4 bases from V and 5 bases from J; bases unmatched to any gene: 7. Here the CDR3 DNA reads TGTGCCACCAGTGACGCAGGGGACAGTTATCAGCCCCAGCATTTT. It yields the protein CATSDAGDSYQPQHF.